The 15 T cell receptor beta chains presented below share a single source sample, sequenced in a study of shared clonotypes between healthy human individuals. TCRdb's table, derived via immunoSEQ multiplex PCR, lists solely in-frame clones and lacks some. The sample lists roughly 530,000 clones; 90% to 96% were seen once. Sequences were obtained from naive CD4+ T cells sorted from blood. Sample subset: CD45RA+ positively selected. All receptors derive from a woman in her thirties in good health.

CDR3 bases: TGTGCCAGCAGTTTATGGCAGGGTAATGAAAAACTGTTTTTT. It codes for CASSLWQGNEKLFF. The chain combines TRBV28 with TRBJ1-4; tentative D call: TRBD1 (5 bases). The V end was cut by 0 bases, the J end by 4 bases, with 6 bases between. Germline CDR1 reads MDHEN; CDR2 reads SYDVKM. The CDR3 is 14 residues long.

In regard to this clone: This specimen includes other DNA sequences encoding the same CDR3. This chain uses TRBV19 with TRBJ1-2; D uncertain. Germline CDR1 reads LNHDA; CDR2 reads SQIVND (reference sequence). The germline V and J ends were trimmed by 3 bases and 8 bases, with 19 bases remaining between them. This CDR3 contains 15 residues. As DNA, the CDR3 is TGTGCCAGTAGTATCTCAGGCAGCCCGCCGGGGGGCTACACCTTC. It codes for CASSISGSPPGGYTF.

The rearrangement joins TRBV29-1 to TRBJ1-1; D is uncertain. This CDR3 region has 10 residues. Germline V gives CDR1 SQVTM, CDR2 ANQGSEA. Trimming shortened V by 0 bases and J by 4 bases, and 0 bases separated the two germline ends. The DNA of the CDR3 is TGCAGCGTTGAAGACACTGAAGCTTTCTTT. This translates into CSVEDTEAFF.

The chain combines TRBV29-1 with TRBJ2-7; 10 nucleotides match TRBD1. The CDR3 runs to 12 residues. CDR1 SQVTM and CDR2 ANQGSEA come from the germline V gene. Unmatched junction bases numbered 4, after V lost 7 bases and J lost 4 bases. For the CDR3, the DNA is TGCAGCGCGAGGACAGGGGGGTACGAGCAGTACTTC. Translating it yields CSARTGGYEQYF.

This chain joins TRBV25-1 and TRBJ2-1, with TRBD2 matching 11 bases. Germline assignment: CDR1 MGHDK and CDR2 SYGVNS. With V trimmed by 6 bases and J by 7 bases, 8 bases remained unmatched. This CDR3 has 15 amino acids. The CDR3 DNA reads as TGTGCCAGCAGCCGGCTAGCGGGAGGACCAAATGAGCAGTTCTTC. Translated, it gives CASSRLAGGPNEQFF.

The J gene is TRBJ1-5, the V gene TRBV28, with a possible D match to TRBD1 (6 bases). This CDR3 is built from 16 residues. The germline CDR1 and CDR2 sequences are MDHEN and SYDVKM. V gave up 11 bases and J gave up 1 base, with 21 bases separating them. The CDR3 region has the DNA TGTGCCGGCTCTCAGTACAGGGAATGGAGCAATCAGCCCCAGCATTTT. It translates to CAGSQYREWSNQPQHF. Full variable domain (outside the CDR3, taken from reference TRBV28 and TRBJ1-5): DVKVTQSSRYLVKRTGEKVFLECVQDMDHENMFWYRQDPGLGLRLIYFSYDVKMKEKGDIPEGYSVSREKKERFSLILESASTNQTSMYLCAGSQYREWSNQPQHFGDGTRLSIL.

CDR3 sequence (DNA): TGTGCCTGCCACAGGAACACTGAAGCTTTCTTT. Its protein product is CACHRNTEAFF. The J gene is TRBJ1-1, the V gene TRBV19; D not certain. The V end was cut by 11 bases, the J end by 1 base, with 8 bases between. Germline V gives CDR1 LNHDA, CDR2 SQIVND (reference sequence). This CDR3 is built from 11 residues. Filled out from reference TRBV19 and TRBJ1-1, the complete variable domain reads DGGITQSPKYLFRKEGQNVTLSCEQNLNHDAMYWYRQDPGQGLRLIYYSQIVNDFQKGDIAEGYSVSREKKESFPLTVTSAQKNPTAFYLCACHRNTEAFFGQGTRLTVV.

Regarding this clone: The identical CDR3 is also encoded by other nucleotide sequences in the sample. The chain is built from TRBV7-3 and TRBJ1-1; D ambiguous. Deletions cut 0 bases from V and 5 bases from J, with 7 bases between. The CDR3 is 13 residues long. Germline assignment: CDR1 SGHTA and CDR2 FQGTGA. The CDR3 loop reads CASSLTAGTEAFF. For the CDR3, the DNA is TGTGCCAGCAGCTTAACAGCTGGTACTGAAGCTTTCTTT. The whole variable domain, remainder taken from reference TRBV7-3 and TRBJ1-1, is GAGVSQTPSNKVTEKGKYVELRCDPISGHTALYWYRQSLGQGPEFLIYFQGTGAADDSGLPNDRFFAVRPEGSVSTLKIQRTERGDSAVYLCASSLTAGTEAFFGQGTRLTVV.

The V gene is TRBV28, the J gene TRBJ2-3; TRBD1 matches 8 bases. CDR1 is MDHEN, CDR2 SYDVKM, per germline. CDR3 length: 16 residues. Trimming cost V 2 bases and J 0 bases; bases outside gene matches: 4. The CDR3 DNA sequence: TGTGCCAGCAGTTTACCGGGACAGGCGAGCACAGATACGCAGTATTTT. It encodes CASSLPGQASTDTQYF.

The CDR3 here is CASSPGGTGGYGYTF. Here the CDR3 DNA reads TGCGCCAGCAGCCCCGGGGGGACAGGGGGTTATGGCTACACCTTC. The rearrangement links TRBV10-1 to TRBJ1-2, with TRBD1 matching over 11 bases. Germline-derived CDR1 and CDR2 are WNHNN and SYGVQD (reference sequence). V trimming: 6 bases; J trimming: 5 bases; junction bases outside the gene matches: 8. The CDR3 extends over 15 amino acids.

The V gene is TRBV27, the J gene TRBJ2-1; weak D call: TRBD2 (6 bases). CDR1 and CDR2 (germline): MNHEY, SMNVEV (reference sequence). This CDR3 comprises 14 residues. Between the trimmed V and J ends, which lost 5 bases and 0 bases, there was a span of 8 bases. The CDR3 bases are TGTGCCAGCAGTACGACTAGCTCCTACAATGAGCAGTTCTTC. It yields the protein CASSTTSSYNEQFF.

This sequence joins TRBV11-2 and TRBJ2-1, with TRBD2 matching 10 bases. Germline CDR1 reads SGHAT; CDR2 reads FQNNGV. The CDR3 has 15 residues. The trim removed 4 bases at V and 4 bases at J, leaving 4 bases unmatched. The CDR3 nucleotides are TGTGCCAGCAGCTATAGCGGGAGGCCATACAATGAGCAGTTCTTC. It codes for CASSYSGRPYNEQFF.

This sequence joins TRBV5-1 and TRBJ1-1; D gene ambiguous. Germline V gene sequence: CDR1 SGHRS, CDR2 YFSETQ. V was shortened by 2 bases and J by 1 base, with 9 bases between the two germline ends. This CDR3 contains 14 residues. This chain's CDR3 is CASSFGNTNTEAFF. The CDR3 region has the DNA TGCGCCAGCAGCTTTGGCAACACGAACACTGAAGCTTTCTTT.

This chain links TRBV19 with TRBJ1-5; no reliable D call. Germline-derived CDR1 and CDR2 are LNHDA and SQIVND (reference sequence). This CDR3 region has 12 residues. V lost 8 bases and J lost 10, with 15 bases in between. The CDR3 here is CASYKGEGPQHF. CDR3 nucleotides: TGTGCCAGTTACAAGGGTGAGGGACCCCAGCATTTT.

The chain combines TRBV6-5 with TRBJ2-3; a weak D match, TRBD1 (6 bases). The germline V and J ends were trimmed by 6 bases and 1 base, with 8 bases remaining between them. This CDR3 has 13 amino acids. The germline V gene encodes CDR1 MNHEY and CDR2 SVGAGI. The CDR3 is CASRRQGTDTQYF. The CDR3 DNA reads TGTGCCAGCAGGCGACAGGGCACAGATACGCAGTATTTT.